A selection of T cell receptor beta chains follows, all from one sample in a study of shared clonotypes between healthy human individuals. The assay was immunoSEQ multiplex PCR, and TCRdb's table has in-frame clones only and misses some. The sample includes about 330,000 clones, less than 85% seen only once; the top ten take 10%. Sequencing was performed on memory CD4+ T cells sorted from blood. The receptor set was obtained from a man aged 25 to 45 in good health. Each CDR3 is given with its conserved first and last residue. The order of the fields is V gene, J gene, D gene, clone size, CDR3 protein, CDR3 DNA. The D gene is left open where the match is weak. Rows may omit the clone size; those that give it use once, few, many or a size class.

V gene: TRBV6-1; J gene: TRBJ1-5; D gene: TRBD1; clone size: NA; CDR3 protein: CASRRTGQGNQPQHF; CDR3 DNA: TGTGCCAGCAGGAGAACCGGACAGGGCAATCAGCCCCAGCATTTT
V gene: TRBV19; J gene: TRBJ1-1; D gene: NA; clone size: NA; CDR3 protein: CASKRSQVKGTEAFF; CDR3 DNA: TGTGCCAGTAAACGGTCTCAGGTCAAGGGCACTGAAGCTTTCTTT
V gene: TRBV5-4; J gene: TRBJ2-1; D gene: NA; clone size: NA; CDR3 protein: CASSLSGLGNEQFF; CDR3 DNA: TGTGCCAGCAGCTTATCCGGCCTCGGCAATGAGCAGTTCTTC
V gene: TRBV7-3; J gene: TRBJ2-1; D gene: NA; clone size: NA; CDR3 protein: CASSPTGGVLGEQFF; CDR3 DNA: TGTGCCAGCAGCCCTACTGGGGGAGTCCTGGGTGAGCAGTTCTTC
V gene: TRBV9; J gene: TRBJ1-2; D gene: NA; clone size: few; CDR3 protein: CASSASSRRRYGYTF; CDR3 DNA: TGTGCCAGCAGCGCCTCATCCAGACGACGATATGGCTACACCTTC
V gene: TRBV15; J gene: TRBJ2-4; D gene: NA; clone size: many; CDR3 protein: CATSSEQGSSSGVNIQYF; CDR3 DNA: TGTGCCACCAGCAGCGAACAGGGCTCTTCTTCTGGGGTGAACATTCAGTACTTC
V gene: TRBV28; J gene: TRBJ2-3; D gene: TRBD2; clone size: NA; CDR3 protein: CASSISPGLAQYF; CDR3 DNA: TGTGCCAGCAGTATATCCCCAGGACTAGCGCAGTATTTT
V gene: TRBV30; J gene: TRBJ2-7; D gene: NA; clone size: once; CDR3 protein: CAWKPSIYEQYF; CDR3 DNA: TGTGCCTGGAAGCCTAGTATCTACGAGCAGTACTTC
V gene: TRBV30; J gene: TRBJ2-1; D gene: NA; clone size: NA; CDR3 protein: CAWSPSKVAGEQFF; CDR3 DNA: TGTGCCTGGAGCCCCAGCAAAGTGGCTGGTGAGCAGTTCTTC
V gene: TRBV2; J gene: TRBJ1-2; D gene: TRBD1; clone size: once; CDR3 protein: CASSEAGQGDGGYTF; CDR3 DNA: TGTGCCAGCAGTGAAGCGGGACAGGGAGATGGAGGCTACACCTTC
V gene: TRBV15; J gene: TRBJ2-7; D gene: NA; clone size: NA; CDR3 protein: CATSRDQSSYEQYF; CDR3 DNA: TGTGCCACCAGCAGAGATCAAAGCTCCTACGAGCAGTACTTC
V gene: TRBV6-5; J gene: TRBJ2-3; D gene: NA; clone size: NA; CDR3 protein: CASRDPLRGTDTQYF; CDR3 DNA: TGTGCCAGCAGGGACCCGCTTAGAGGCACAGATACGCAGTATTTT
V gene: TRBV5-1; J gene: TRBJ1-1; D gene: NA; clone size: many; CDR3 protein: CASSLGFIEGTEAFF; CDR3 DNA: TGCGCCAGCAGCTTGGGTTTTATAGAGGGCACTGAAGCTTTCTTT
V gene: TRBV10-3; J gene: TRBJ2-3; D gene: TRBD2; clone size: NA; CDR3 protein: CAISPGGSTDTQYF; CDR3 DNA: TGTGCCATCAGCCCCGGGGGGAGCACAGATACGCAGTATTTT
V gene: TRBV18; J gene: TRBJ2-2; D gene: NA; clone size: NA; CDR3 protein: CASSPDAVELFF; CDR3 DNA: TGTGCCAGCTCACCGGACGCCGTGGAGCTGTTTTTT
V gene: TRBV28; J gene: TRBJ2-3; D gene: NA; clone size: NA; CDR3 protein: CASGGASVLPTDTQYF; CDR3 DNA: TGTGCCAGCGGGGGGGCTAGCGTTTTACCCACAGATACGCAGTATTTT
V gene: TRBV9; J gene: TRBJ2-7; D gene: NA; clone size: NA; CDR3 protein: CASSVGRGRQLNYEQYF; CDR3 DNA: TGTGCCAGCAGCGTAGGGAGAGGCCGACAGCTAAACTACGAGCAGTACTTC
V gene: TRBV29-1; J gene: TRBJ1-1; D gene: TRBD1; clone size: many; CDR3 protein: CSANTIGTGFGSTEAFF; CDR3 DNA: TGCAGCGCAAACACCATCGGGACAGGGTTTGGGAGCACTGAAGCTTTCTTT
V gene: TRBV15; J gene: TRBJ1-5; D gene: NA; clone size: NA; CDR3 protein: CATSPFGDKDQPQHF; CDR3 DNA: TGTGCCACCAGCCCTTTTGGGGACAAAGATCAGCCCCAGCATTTT
V gene: TRBV2; J gene: TRBJ2-2; D gene: TRBD2; clone size: NA; CDR3 protein: CASTLLAGGSGELFF; CDR3 DNA: TGTGCCAGCACCCTACTAGCGGGAGGATCCGGGGAGCTGTTTTTT
V gene: TRBV28; J gene: TRBJ1-2; D gene: NA; clone size: NA; CDR3 protein: CASSSQGREGYTF; CDR3 DNA: TGTGCCAGCAGTTCTCAGGGTAGGGAAGGCTACACCTTC
V gene: TRBV30; J gene: TRBJ2-2; D gene: NA; clone size: NA; CDR3 protein: CAWSVLSFYTGELFF; CDR3 DNA: TGTGCCTGGAGTGTATTAAGTTTTTACACCGGGGAGCTGTTTTTT
V gene: TRBV29-1; J gene: TRBJ2-5; D gene: NA; clone size: NA; CDR3 protein: CSVEITRLGTQYF; CDR3 DNA: TGCAGCGTTGAAATTACCCGGTTGGGGACCCAGTACTTC
V gene: TRBV6-1; J gene: TRBJ2-7; D gene: NA; clone size: NA; CDR3 protein: CASSVFTYEQYF; CDR3 DNA: TGTGCCAGCAGTGTGTTTACCTACGAGCAGTACTTC
V gene: TRBV7-2; J gene: TRBJ2-7; D gene: NA; clone size: NA; CDR3 protein: CASSLALGTQYF; CDR3 DNA: TGTGCCAGCAGCTTAGCGCTCGGTACTCAGTACTTC